A selection of T cell receptor beta chains follows, all from one sample in a study of identical twins. Each CDR3 protein is one row after TCRdb ran MiXCR on the 5' RACE reads. This sample has hundreds of thousands of distinct CDR3 sequences, with around 5.7% found just once. Sequenced material: naive T cells sorted from blood. These receptor sequences come from a man aged 18 to 29 in good health. The CDR3 runs from the conserved cysteine through the conserved F or W. Fields, in order: CDR3 DNA, CDR3 protein, V gene, J gene, clone size, D gene. D genes are given only for firm matches. Size is stated for part of the rows, as once, few or many counts, or as a class when the clone is expanded.

cdr3_nt: TGTGCCACCAGTGATTTTGGGGACAGGGAGTACGGTGAGCAGTTCTTC
cdr3_aa: CATSDFGDREYGEQFF
v_call: TRBV24-1
j_call: TRBJ2-1
clone_size: many
d_call: TRBD1

cdr3_nt: TGTGCCAGCAGCCCACGGATACTGTTGGGGACTAGCGGTAATGAGCAGTTCTTC
cdr3_aa: CASSPRILLGTSGNEQFF
v_call: TRBV11-1
j_call: TRBJ2-1
clone_size: many
d_call: TRBD2

cdr3_nt: TGTGCCAGCAGTATGTTGAGACAGGGGGTAGGCTACACCTTC
cdr3_aa: CASSMLRQGVGYTF
v_call: TRBV12-3/TRBV12-4
j_call: TRBJ1-2
clone_size: -
d_call: TRBD1

cdr3_nt: TGTGCCAGCAGTTACTCACTGGCGGGAGCATCAGATACGCAGTATTTT
cdr3_aa: CASSYSLAGASDTQYF
v_call: TRBV6-2/TRBV6-3
j_call: TRBJ2-3
clone_size: -
d_call: TRBD2

cdr3_nt: TGTGCCAGCAGCTTAGGGTACAGTGAAGAGACCCAGTACTTC
cdr3_aa: CASSLGYSEETQYF
v_call: TRBV7-9
j_call: TRBJ2-5
clone_size: -
d_call: -

cdr3_nt: TGCGCCAGCAGTGAGTCGATTGCAGGGGGTAGCACAGATACGCAGTATTTT
cdr3_aa: CASSESIAGGSTDTQYF
v_call: TRBV10-2
j_call: TRBJ2-3
clone_size: many
d_call: TRBD1

cdr3_nt: TGCAGTGCTGCCTCCTCCAGGGTGAGCTCCTACGAGCAGTACTTC
cdr3_aa: CSAASSRVSSYEQYF
v_call: TRBV20-1
j_call: TRBJ2-7
clone_size: many
d_call: -

cdr3_nt: TGCAGTGCTACACCGGGCCCCGGGGAGCTGTTTTTT
cdr3_aa: CSATPGPGELFF
v_call: TRBV20-1
j_call: TRBJ2-2
clone_size: many
d_call: -

cdr3_nt: TGTGCCAGCAGTTGGAGGTCCTACGAGCAGTACTTC
cdr3_aa: CASSWRSYEQYF
v_call: TRBV6-2/TRBV6-3
j_call: TRBJ2-7
clone_size: few
d_call: -

cdr3_nt: TGCGCCAGCGGGTCTAGCGGGAGGCAAGAGACCCAGTACTTC
cdr3_aa: CASGSSGRQETQYF
v_call: TRBV5-1
j_call: TRBJ2-5
clone_size: many
d_call: TRBD2

cdr3_nt: TGTGCCAGCAGCCAAGACCCGGGGGGCAATGAGCAGTTCTTC
cdr3_aa: CASSQDPGGNEQFF
v_call: TRBV4-2
j_call: TRBJ2-1
clone_size: few
d_call: TRBD2

cdr3_nt: TGCAGCGTAGCTACAGGGAATCAGCCCCAGCATTTT
cdr3_aa: CSVATGNQPQHF
v_call: TRBV29-1
j_call: TRBJ1-5
clone_size: many
d_call: -

cdr3_nt: TGTGCCAGCAGCACGATAGTGGGACTAGCGAACTACGAGCAGTACTTC
cdr3_aa: CASSTIVGLANYEQYF
v_call: TRBV7-8
j_call: TRBJ2-7
clone_size: -
d_call: TRBD2

cdr3_nt: TGTGCCAGCAGTTACCGGGACAGGGGGGCCCACGAGCAGTACTTC
cdr3_aa: CASSYRDRGAHEQYF
v_call: TRBV6-5
j_call: TRBJ2-7
clone_size: -
d_call: TRBD1

cdr3_nt: TGCGCCAGCAGCCAAGGCCCCCTCACCGGGGAGCTGTTTTTT
cdr3_aa: CASSQGPLTGELFF
v_call: TRBV5-1
j_call: TRBJ2-2
clone_size: many
d_call: -

cdr3_nt: TGTGCCAGCAGCTTAACTAGCGGAACCAATGAGCAGTTCTTC
cdr3_aa: CASSLTSGTNEQFF
v_call: TRBV11-2
j_call: TRBJ2-1
clone_size: many
d_call: TRBD2

cdr3_nt: TGTGCCAGCAGTTCTGCGGGTAGCGGGAGTCGAAACATTCAGTACTTC
cdr3_aa: CASSSAGSGSRNIQYF
v_call: TRBV6-2/TRBV6-3
j_call: TRBJ2-4
clone_size: -
d_call: TRBD2

cdr3_nt: TGTGCCAGCAGCTTAGGCTGGAGGGACTATGGCTACACCTTC
cdr3_aa: CASSLGWRDYGYTF
v_call: TRBV7-2
j_call: TRBJ1-2
clone_size: -
d_call: -

cdr3_nt: TGTGCCAGCAGCTTAGCTCCGGGACTCGAAACCGGGGAGCTGTTTTTT
cdr3_aa: CASSLAPGLETGELFF
v_call: TRBV7-6
j_call: TRBJ2-2
clone_size: few
d_call: -

cdr3_nt: TGCAGCGTTGCAGTGGGGGCAGATACGCAGTATTTT
cdr3_aa: CSVAVGADTQYF
v_call: TRBV29-1
j_call: TRBJ2-3
clone_size: many
d_call: -

cdr3_nt: TGCAGTGCCCAGACCCTAGCGGGAGGTAATTCCTACAATGAGCAGTTCTTC
cdr3_aa: CSAQTLAGGNSYNEQFF
v_call: TRBV20-1
j_call: TRBJ2-1
clone_size: many
d_call: TRBD2

cdr3_nt: TGCAGCGTCAATTCCCGGGGGCTGAATGAGCAGTTCTTC
cdr3_aa: CSVNSRGLNEQFF
v_call: TRBV29-1
j_call: TRBJ2-1
clone_size: many
d_call: -

cdr3_nt: TGTGCCAGCAGCCGGACTAGCGTCTATGAGCAGTTCTTC
cdr3_aa: CASSRTSVYEQFF
v_call: TRBV12-3/TRBV12-4
j_call: TRBJ2-1
clone_size: many
d_call: TRBD2

cdr3_nt: TGTGCCAGCTCAAACCTGGGGGGCCCCACAGATACGCAGTATTTT
cdr3_aa: CASSNLGGPTDTQYF
v_call: TRBV18
j_call: TRBJ2-3
clone_size: -
d_call: -

cdr3_nt: TGCAGTGCTAGAGACCATCGGCGGATGGCTAGCACAGATACGCAGTATTTT
cdr3_aa: CSARDHRRMASTDTQYF
v_call: TRBV20-1
j_call: TRBJ2-3
clone_size: few
d_call: -

cdr3_nt: TGCGCCAGCAACCCTGAGGGGGAGAACACTGAAGCTTTCTTT
cdr3_aa: CASNPEGENTEAFF
v_call: TRBV5-1
j_call: TRBJ1-1
clone_size: many
d_call: -

cdr3_nt: TGTGCCAGCAGTTTATTGATTTGGGGGGCGAGTGGCTACACCTTC
cdr3_aa: CASSLLIWGASGYTF
v_call: TRBV12-3/TRBV12-4
j_call: TRBJ1-2
clone_size: many
d_call: -

cdr3_nt: TGTGCCAGCAGCTTGATCGGGGTGGGACTAAATGAGCAGTTCTTC
cdr3_aa: CASSLIGVGLNEQFF
v_call: TRBV27
j_call: TRBJ2-1
clone_size: many
d_call: TRBD2

cdr3_nt: TGCAGCGTTGAAAGGGTAGCGGGTTACAATGAGCAGTTCTTC
cdr3_aa: CSVERVAGYNEQFF
v_call: TRBV29-1
j_call: TRBJ2-1
clone_size: many
d_call: TRBD2

cdr3_nt: TGTGCCAGCAGCCACACCCAAGCGGGACGGGGAGAGCTGTTTTTT
cdr3_aa: CASSHTQAGRGELFF
v_call: TRBV3-1
j_call: TRBJ2-2
clone_size: few
d_call: TRBD2

cdr3_nt: TGTGCCAGCAAAAGGGCTGAGCGGGGTTTATGGAGTGAGCAGTTCTTC
cdr3_aa: CASKRAERGLWSEQFF
v_call: TRBV12-3/TRBV12-4
j_call: TRBJ2-1
clone_size: few
d_call: TRBD2

cdr3_nt: TGTGCCAGCAGCCCACATATAAGGAATCAGCCCCAGCATTTT
cdr3_aa: CASSPHIRNQPQHF
v_call: TRBV3-1
j_call: TRBJ1-5
clone_size: -
d_call: -

cdr3_nt: TGCGCCAGCGGTTCCGGGACAGACGCCTACGAGCAGTACTTC
cdr3_aa: CASGSGTDAYEQYF
v_call: TRBV5-1
j_call: TRBJ2-7
clone_size: many
d_call: TRBD1

cdr3_nt: TGTGCCAGCAGCCAAGATTGGACTAGCGGATCCAATGAGCAGTTCTTC
cdr3_aa: CASSQDWTSGSNEQFF
v_call: TRBV4-2
j_call: TRBJ2-1
clone_size: -
d_call: TRBD2

cdr3_nt: TGTGCCATCGGCGGACAGGGGGCAGAGCAGCCCCAGCATTTT
cdr3_aa: CAIGGQGAEQPQHF
v_call: TRBV10-3
j_call: TRBJ1-5
clone_size: -
d_call: TRBD1

cdr3_nt: TGCGCCAGCAGTTATCTATGGGTTTCGGATGAAGCTTTCTTT
cdr3_aa: CASSYLWVSDEAFF
v_call: TRBV10-2
j_call: TRBJ1-1
clone_size: -
d_call: -

cdr3_nt: TGCAGCGTTTCATATGGGCTCCAGTTCTTC
cdr3_aa: CSVSYGLQFF
v_call: TRBV29-1
j_call: TRBJ2-1
clone_size: many
d_call: -

cdr3_nt: TGTGCCAGCAGTTTAAGGACAGGGGAGGAAAAACTGTTTTTT
cdr3_aa: CASSLRTGEEKLFF
v_call: TRBV12-3/TRBV12-4
j_call: TRBJ1-4
clone_size: few
d_call: TRBD1

cdr3_nt: TGCGCCAGCAGCTTGGCCGGGACTAGCGGGGCCAATGAGCAGTTCTTC
cdr3_aa: CASSLAGTSGANEQFF
v_call: TRBV5-1
j_call: TRBJ2-1
clone_size: many
d_call: TRBD2

cdr3_nt: TGCAGCGTTGAAGATCTTAGGGGAACCAATGGAGCTTTCTTT
cdr3_aa: CSVEDLRGTNGAFF
v_call: TRBV29-1
j_call: TRBJ1-1
clone_size: few
d_call: -

cdr3_nt: TGCAGTGCCACGAGAGGCGGGGCGGCCACTGAAGCTTTCTTT
cdr3_aa: CSATRGGAATEAFF
v_call: TRBV20-1
j_call: TRBJ1-1
clone_size: many
d_call: -

cdr3_nt: TGTGCCAGCAGCTTCCTTAGACAGACCACAGATACGCAGTATTTT
cdr3_aa: CASSFLRQTTDTQYF
v_call: TRBV11-2
j_call: TRBJ2-3
clone_size: -
d_call: -

cdr3_nt: TGTGCCACCAGCAGAGGGGGGCGTATAGAGACCCAGTACTTC
cdr3_aa: CATSRGGRIETQYF
v_call: TRBV15
j_call: TRBJ2-5
clone_size: many
d_call: -

cdr3_nt: TGCAGTGCCCGACGGGAGACGGAGACCCAGTACTTC
cdr3_aa: CSARRETETQYF
v_call: TRBV20-1
j_call: TRBJ2-5
clone_size: many
d_call: -

cdr3_nt: TGCAGTGCTAGTGGGAGGGGGTCACGAGGGGAGCTGTTTTTT
cdr3_aa: CSASGRGSRGELFF
v_call: TRBV20-1
j_call: TRBJ2-2
clone_size: many
d_call: -

cdr3_nt: TGTGCCACCAGCAGAGTATTGGAGGGGGCGGACATTCAGTACTTC
cdr3_aa: CATSRVLEGADIQYF
v_call: TRBV15
j_call: TRBJ2-4
clone_size: many
d_call: -

cdr3_nt: TGCAGCGTTGAAGACGGGACTAGCGGGAGGGCCGGGAATGAGCAGTTCTTC
cdr3_aa: CSVEDGTSGRAGNEQFF
v_call: TRBV29-1
j_call: TRBJ2-1
clone_size: many
d_call: TRBD2

cdr3_nt: TGTGCCAGCGTACCCCGTGGGCTTAACTATGGCTACACCTTC
cdr3_aa: CASVPRGLNYGYTF
v_call: TRBV6-1
j_call: TRBJ1-2
clone_size: -
d_call: -

cdr3_nt: TGCAGCGGGGGTTTGGGGGCCCAGCGCTCCTATAATTCACCCCTCCACTTT
cdr3_aa: CSGGLGAQRSYNSPLHF
v_call: TRBV29-1
j_call: TRBJ1-6
clone_size: many
d_call: -

cdr3_nt: TGTGCCAGCAGTCCTGGACCGGCAGGGCAACAGTTCTTC
cdr3_aa: CASSPGPAGQQFF
v_call: TRBV7-8
j_call: TRBJ2-1
clone_size: -
d_call: -

cdr3_nt: TGCAGTGCCCCCCCTAGGCCGGGAGCCGCCAATGAGCAGTTCTTC
cdr3_aa: CSAPPRPGAANEQFF
v_call: TRBV20-1
j_call: TRBJ2-1
clone_size: few
d_call: -

cdr3_nt: TGTGCCAGCAGTTCCCCGGCCCACTTTACCTCCTACGAGCAGTACTTC
cdr3_aa: CASSSPAHFTSYEQYF
v_call: TRBV6-2/TRBV6-3
j_call: TRBJ2-7
clone_size: -
d_call: -

cdr3_nt: TGCGCCAGCAGCACTTCGACAGGGGTCAATTCACCCCTCCACTTT
cdr3_aa: CASSTSTGVNSPLHF
v_call: TRBV5-1
j_call: TRBJ1-6
clone_size: many
d_call: TRBD1

cdr3_nt: TGTGCCAGCAGACAGGACCCCGGGTTCCTGTATTTT
cdr3_aa: CASRQDPGFLYF
v_call: TRBV6-5
j_call: TRBJ2-3
clone_size: -
d_call: -

cdr3_nt: TGTGCCAGCAGCGTTCTAGCGGGAGAGGGCACAGATACGCAGTATTTT
cdr3_aa: CASSVLAGEGTDTQYF
v_call: TRBV9
j_call: TRBJ2-3
clone_size: many
d_call: TRBD2